These 23 T cell receptor beta chains were sequenced from one sample in a study of shared clonotypes between healthy human individuals. Assay used: immunoSEQ multiplex PCR; TCRdb lists only in-frame clones, some missing. The sample carries over 850,000 clones, 75% to 85% recorded once. Material: memory CD4+ T cells from PBMCs. The subset: CD45RA-negative fraction. These receptors were obtained from a man between 18 and 29 years old in good health. Some clones in this sample may be carry-over from other donors' samples.

The gene calls are TRBV6-5 and TRBJ1-1, with a tentative D call TRBD1 (5 bases). Germline V gives CDR1 MNHEY, CDR2 SVGAGI. The CDR3 has 15 amino acids. V lost 2 bases and J lost 0, with 10 bases in between. Here the CDR3 DNA reads TGTGCCAGCAGTTACGGCAGGGCTATGAACACTGAAGCTTTCTTT. As protein: CASSYGRAMNTEAFF.

In regard to this clone: One base away lies a much larger clone, so this may be a sequencing read error. The V gene is TRBV4-3, the J gene TRBJ1-2, with TRBD1 as a possible D gene (6 bases). The CDR3 consists of 11 residues. Germline loops: CDR1 LGHNA, CDR2 YSLEER. Here the CDR3 DNA reads TGCGCCGGCAGCCAAGGGGGTCCCGTCACCTTC. Translation: CAGSQGGPVTF.

This clone was counted a single time. The V gene is TRBV11-3, the J gene TRBJ2-1, with 13 bases aligning to TRBD2. CDR3 length: 15 residues. V lost 4 bases and J lost 7; bases outside the gene matches: 4. Germline assignment: CDR1 SGHNT and CDR2 YENEEA. The CDR3 loop reads CASSSLAGGRNEQFF. The CDR3 nucleotides are TGTGCCAGCAGCTCACTAGCGGGAGGGAGGAATGAGCAGTTCTTC.

This chain links TRBV6-5 with TRBJ2-7; TRBD2 aligns across 8 bases. CDR1 is MNHEY, CDR2 SVGAGI, per germline. J was trimmed by 2 bases and V by 6 bases; bases with no gene match: 9. CDR3 length: 15 residues. CDR3 sequence reads: CASSPTAGGTYEQYF. CDR3 bases: TGTGCCAGCAGCCCCACGGCGGGAGGAACCTACGAGCAGTACTTC.

This chain links TRBV15 with TRBJ1-5, with D perhaps matching TRBD1 (5 bases). The germline V gene has CDR1 LNHNV and CDR2 YYDKDF (reference sequence). V lost 0 bases to trimming and J lost 3 bases, with 6 bases between them. The CDR3 covers 14 residues. CDR3: CATSRDRANQPQHF. CDR3 DNA sequence: TGTGCCACCAGCAGAGACAGGGCCAATCAGCCCCAGCATTTT.

As to this clone: A read error may be the cause here, since a much bigger clone is one base away. The same CDR3 is also encoded by other DNA sequences in this sample. The V gene is TRBV30, the J gene TRBJ2-6; 7 positions agree with TRBD1. V lost 6 bases, J lost 1 base, and 12 bases stayed unmatched. CDR1 and CDR2 from the germline V gene are GTSNPN and SVGIG (reference sequence). The CDR3 spans 17 residues. The chain's CDR3 is CACTARDRSSGANVLTF. Written as DNA, the CDR3 is TGTGCCTGTACGGCCCGGGACAGAAGTTCTGGGGCCAACGTCCTGACTTTC.

The chain is built from TRBV7-2 and TRBJ2-1, with unresolved D. Between the trimmed V and J ends, which lost 1 base and 3 bases, there was a span of 10 bases. This CDR3 contains 15 residues. Per the germline V gene, CDR1 is SGHTA and CDR2 is FQGNSA. The CDR3 DNA follows: TGTGCCAGCAGCTTAGATGGTCTCGGCTACAATGAGCAGTTCTTC. Amino acids: CASSLDGLGYNEQFF.

The V and J genes are TRBV11-2 and TRBJ1-1; D ambiguous. CDR1 and CDR2 from the germline V gene are SGHAT and FQNNGV. With 5 bases removed from V and 2 bases from J, the gap between germline ends came to 12 bases. The CDR3 loop spans 14 amino acids. CDR3 in DNA: TGTGCCAGCAGCCTTACCCGGGCCAACACTGAAGCTTTCTTT. Protein product: CASSLTRANTEAFF.

This clone was seen only once. This chain links TRBV9 with TRBJ2-3, with D possibly TRBD1 on 5 matching bases. Trimming shortened V by 7 bases and J by 5 bases, and 20 bases separated the two germline ends. The germline CDR1 and CDR2 sequences are SGDLS and YYNGEE. The CDR3 runs 15 residues. The CDR3 nucleotides read TGTGCCAGCTCCTACAGGCCATCGTATCTAGATACGCAGTATTTT. Residues: CASSYRPSYLDTQYF. The full variable domain, with the rest looked up from reference TRBV9 and TRBJ2-3, is DSGVTQTPKHLITATGQRVTLRCSPRSGDLSVYWYQQSLDQGLQFLIQYYNGEERAKGNILERFSAQQFPDLHSELNLSSLELGDSALYFCASSYRPSYLDTQYFGPGTRLTVL.

This clone was observed a few times. V gene TRBV2 combines with J gene TRBJ1-4; 8 nucleotides agree with TRBD1. With V trimmed by 7 bases and J by 7 bases, 5 bases remained unmatched. Germline V CDR1 and CDR2: SNHLY, FYNNEI. The CDR3 runs 13 residues. For the CDR3, the DNA is TGTGCCAGCACCGCGGACAGGGCTGAAAAACTGTTTTTT. This gives the protein CASTADRAEKLFF.

The chain recombines TRBV5-1 with TRBJ2-5, with D tentatively TRBD1 (5 bases). CDR3 length equals 15 residues. CDR1 is SGHRS and CDR2 is YFSETQ in the germline V gene. The V end lost 0 bases, the J end lost 5 bases, and 14 bases lay between the germline ends. Here the CDR3 DNA reads TGCGCCAGCAGCTTGGCCGTGGGGCTGTCGGAGACCCAGTACTTC. Residues: CASSLAVGLSETQYF.

On this clone: The sample carries other DNA sequences with the same CDR3. The chain has TRBV29-1 and TRBJ1-1; 7 bases are shared with TRBD1. The length of the CDR3 is 13 residues. Germline V CDR1 and CDR2: SQVTM, ANQGSEA. With 6 bases clipped from V and 0 bases from J, the junction kept 4 bases outside the gene matches. CDR3 DNA sequence: TGCAGCGTCTTGGGACAGCTGAACACTGAAGCTTTCTTT. It specifies CSVLGQLNTEAFF.

As to this clone: One junction end disagrees with the germline gene, perhaps due to a read error. The CDR3 spells CASSQDQSWQVYGYTF. In DNA form, the CDR3 reads TGCGCCAGCAGCCAAGATCAATCTTGGCAGGTCTATGGCTACACCTTC. The gene calls are TRBV11-2 and TRBJ1-2; D remains ambiguous. The CDR3 is 16 amino acids. CDR1 is SGHAT, CDR2 FQNNGV, per germline.

The genes are TRBV6-5 and TRBJ2-5; 7 bases agree with TRBD1. With V trimmed by 4 bases and J by 2 bases, 4 bases remained unmatched. The CDR3 loop spans 14 amino acids. The V gene's germline CDR1 is MNHEY and CDR2 SVGAGI. CDR3 nucleotides: TGTGCCAGCAGTTCGGACAGGAGTCAAGAGACCCAGTACTTC. This gives the protein CASSSDRSQETQYF.

The chain links TRBV30 to TRBJ2-3; D may be TRBD2 (6 bases). The CDR3 consists of 13 residues. Germline-derived CDR1 and CDR2 are GTSNPN and SVGIG (reference sequence). V shed 3 bases and J shed 6 bases, with 13 bases lying between them. CDR3 nucleotide sequence: TGTGCCTGGAGGGGGACTTGGTGGGATACGCAGTATTTT. Protein product: CAWRGTWWDTQYF.

For this clone: With a much larger clone just one base away, this may be a read error. This sequence joins TRBV7-2 and TRBJ1-1; no clear D. Germline CDR1 and CDR2: SGHTA and FQGNSA. The CDR3 is 13 residues long. Trimming took off 0 bases at V and 1 base at J, with 3 bases between the two ends. The CDR3 DNA reads as TGTGCCAGCAGCTTAGCGGCGAACACTGAAGCTTTCTTT. Its protein is CASSLAANTEAFF.

This rearrangement joins TRBV11-1 to TRBJ2-3; TRBD2 matches at 9 bases. The CDR3 loop spans 16 amino acids. Germline loops: CDR1 SGHAT, CDR2 FQDESV (reference sequence). J lost 2 bases, V lost 3 bases, and 6 bases had no gene match. CDR3 residues: CASSLRLAANTDTQYF. The CDR3 nucleotides are TGTGCCAGCAGCTTGCGACTAGCGGCCAACACAGATACGCAGTATTTT.

The chain uses TRBV2 and TRBJ2-7; D is unresolved. Trimming stripped 3 bases from V and 6 bases from J, with 18 bases between. This CDR3 has 15 residues. CDR1 is SNHLY, CDR2 FYNNEI, per germline. CDR3 protein: CASSEIRPPPGEQYF. The DNA of the CDR3 is TGTGCCAGCAGTGAGATCCGCCCACCCCCCGGCGAGCAGTACTTC.

V and J are TRBV11-2 and TRBJ2-2, with 7 positions matching TRBD2. The V and J ends lost 1 base and 0 bases, in that order; junction bases with no gene match: 2. Germline lookup yields CDR1 SGHAT and CDR2 FQNNGV. This CDR3 has 16 amino acids. CDR3 sequence: CASSLVAGANTGELFF. CDR3 sequence (DNA): TGTGCCAGCAGCTTAGTGGCGGGAGCGAACACCGGGGAGCTGTTTTTT.

This chain connects TRBV2 to TRBJ2-1, with D possibly called TRBD1 or TRBD2 (5 bases each). This CDR3 contains 14 residues. The V end lost 4 bases, the J end lost 6 bases, and 13 bases lay between the germline ends. Germline V gene lookup returns CDR1 SNHLY and CDR2 FYNNEI. The CDR3 region is CASSAGPEGNEQFF. In nucleotides, the CDR3 is TGTGCCAGCAGTGCGGGACCCGAGGGCAATGAGCAGTTCTTC.

The chain couples TRBV13 to TRBJ2-7; 8 bases agree with TRBD2. Germline CDR1 is PRHDT and CDR2 is FYEKMQ (reference sequence). The CDR3 runs 15 residues. The J segment lost 0 bases and the V segment lost 4 bases, leaving 5 bases of the junction unmatched. In DNA form, the CDR3 reads TGTGCCAGCAGCTCCTGGGCGGGGGGCTCCTACGAGCAGTACTTC. Protein sequence: CASSSWAGGSYEQYF.

About this clone: This sample includes further DNA sequences coding for the same CDR3. CDR3 bases: TGTGCCTGGGGACAGGGTACCTACGAGCAGTACTTC. Amino acid sequence: CAWGQGTYEQYF. The gene calls are TRBV30 and TRBJ2-7; 8 nucleotides line up with TRBD1. V lost 5 bases and J lost 2; bases outside the gene matches: 2. CDR1 and CDR2 from the germline V gene are GTSNPN and SVGIG (reference sequence). The CDR3 spans 12 residues.

On this clone: Other nucleotide sequences in the sample specify the same CDR3. The rearrangement joins TRBV29-1 to TRBJ1-4; no reliable D call. CDR1 SQVTM and CDR2 ANQGSEA come from the germline V gene. The V gene lost 5 bases and the J gene lost 5 bases, with 3 bases spanning the gap. The length of the CDR3 is 10 residues. The CDR3 is CSVLNEKLFF. DNA for the CDR3: TGCAGCGTTCTCAATGAAAAACTGTTTTTT.